This entry lists 14 T cell receptor beta chains sequenced from one sample in a study of sequential checkpoint blockade in melanoma. Sequenced by immunoSEQ multiplex PCR; TCRdb stores in-frame clones only, minus some. The profile covers 3,000 to 4,500 clones, with roughly 20% appearing a single time and roughly a quarter taken by the ten largest. Treatment reported: randomized to nivolumab then ipilimumab (arm A) or the reverse (arm B). The specimen was tumor tissue (inferred from file names), collected from a patient given nivolumab and ipilimumab in sequence. Receptor source: a human donor with melanoma.

This clone was found many times. The chain recombines TRBV7-1 with TRBJ2-2; D is possibly TRBD1 or TRBD2 (5 bases each). TRBV7-1 is identified as an open reading frame with a role that is uncertain. The CDR3 covers 14 residues. The ends were cut back, 5 bases at V and 3 bases at J, with 10 bases in the middle. The CDR3 sequence is CASSPGPDTGELFF. The CDR3 region has the DNA TGTGCCAGCAGCCCGGGACCCGACACCGGGGAGCTGTTTTTT.

The V call is TRBV29-1, the J call TRBJ2-7, with a tentative D call TRBD2 (5 bases). This CDR3 is built from 12 residues. Between the trimmed V and J ends, which lost 4 bases and 2 bases, there was a span of 9 bases. The V gene's germline CDR1 is SQVTM and CDR2 ANQGSEA. The DNA of the CDR3 is TGCAGCGTTGCACGGGGAGCCTACGAGCAGTACTTC. This encodes CSVARGAYEQYF.

This chain joins TRBV30 and TRBJ1-1, with 8 bases that match TRBD1. Losses at the gene ends were 3 bases for V and 7 bases for J; bases not matched to a gene: 7. The germline V gene encodes CDR1 GTSNPN and CDR2 SVGIG (reference sequence). The CDR3 loop spans 13 amino acids. The CDR3 DNA follows: TGTGCCTGGAGCAGGGGGCGCGGGATTGAAGCTTTCTTT. Protein sequence: CAWSRGRGIEAFF.

J is TRBJ2-2 and V is TRBV30, with D unclear. This CDR3 contains 12 residues. Germline V gene lookup returns CDR1 GTSNPN and CDR2 SVGIG (reference sequence). Trimming stripped 5 bases from V and 6 bases from J, with 10 bases between. The CDR3 DNA follows: TGTGCCTGGGACCGTCCAGCCGGGGAGCTGTTTTTT. Translated: CAWDRPAGELFF.

This clone was recorded many times. V and J are TRBV11-3 and TRBJ2-7; D remains ambiguous. The germline V and J ends were trimmed by 0 bases and 2 bases, with 20 bases remaining between them. Looked up from germline, CDR1 is SGHNT and CDR2 is YENEEA. The CDR3 sequence is 18 residues long. As DNA, the CDR3 is TGTGCCAGCAGCTTAGATCTAACGGCCCCAATACTCACCTACGAGCAGTACTTC. Translated: CASSLDLTAPILTYEQYF.

The chain links TRBV11-3 to TRBJ1-4; D not resolved. The CDR3 sequence is 14 residues long. Germline CDR1 reads SGHNT; CDR2 reads YENEEA. The germline V and J ends were trimmed by 6 bases and 7 bases, with 15 bases remaining between them. CDR3 coding DNA: TGTGCCAGCAGAATCTACCTAAATTGTGAAAAACTGTTTTTT. Translation gives CASRIYLNCEKLFF.

This clone was found many times. The chain links TRBV4-1 to TRBJ1-2, with 10 bases matching TRBD1. This CDR3 has 14 amino acids. Trimming took 4 bases from V and 8 from J; bases not matched to a gene: 7. The germline V gene has CDR1 MGHRA and CDR2 YSYEKL. The CDR3 DNA follows: TGCGCCAGCAGCCCGGGACAGGGGAGTGGAGGCTACACCTTC. The encoded protein is CASSPGQGSGGYTF.

Only a few counts were recorded for this clone. The V and J genes are TRBV6-8 and TRBJ1-4; tentatively, D is TRBD1 (6 bases). CDR3 length: 17 residues. The ends were cut back, 2 bases at V and 5 bases at J, with 18 bases in the middle. CDR1 and CDR2 from the germline V gene are MNHGY and SAAAGT. The CDR3: CASSYLPQTGPNEKLFF. The CDR3 nucleotides are TGTGCCAGCAGTTACCTACCCCAGACAGGCCCGAATGAAAAACTGTTTTTT.

Relative to its sample, this clone is medium-sized (0.01 to 0.1%). The chain couples TRBV11-3 to TRBJ2-7, with TRBD1 identical over 8 bases. Trimming took 5 bases from V and 0 from J; bases not matched to a gene: 9. Germline-derived CDR1 and CDR2 are SGHNT and YENEEA. This CDR3 comprises 16 residues. The CDR3 bases are TGTGCCAGCAGCCCACGGACAGGGCCGAGCTCCTACGAGCAGTACTTC. As protein: CASSPRTGPSSYEQYF.

The J gene is TRBJ2-3, the V gene TRBV5-1; TRBD2 might be the D (5 bases). CDR3 length equals 16 residues. Germline V lookup: CDR1 SGHRS, CDR2 YFSETQ. Trimming cost V 2 bases and J 0 bases, with 13 bases left between them. As DNA, the CDR3 is TGCGCCAGCAGCTTCCCGACGGAGCGGAGCACAGATACGCAGTATTTT. Translating gives CASSFPTERSTDTQYF.

The rearrangement uses TRBV10-2 and TRBJ2-5, with 7 bases lining up with TRBD1. Unmatched junction bases numbered 9, after V lost 5 bases and J lost 3 bases. Germline V CDR1 and CDR2: WSHSY, SAAADI. This CDR3 has 15 amino acids. The CDR3 loop is CASSRQGRGKETQYF. CDR3 sequence (DNA): TGCGCCAGCAGTAGACAGGGAAGAGGGAAAGAGACCCAGTACTTC.

This clone was picked up a small number of times. The chain couples TRBV6-8 to TRBJ2-5; TRBD2 might be the D (6 bases). The V end lost 8 bases, the J end lost 5 bases, and 21 bases lay between the germline ends. The germline gives CDR1 MNHGY, CDR2 SAAAGT. The CDR3 spans 15 residues. CDR3 sequence reads: CASRTGGSSEETQYF. CDR3 bases: TGTGCCAGCCGGACTGGGGGGAGTTCCGAGGAGACCCAGTACTTC.

At least ten counts were recorded for this clone. The chain is built from TRBV6-8 and TRBJ2-4; D remains unclear. CDR1 and CDR2 from the germline V gene are MNHGY and SAAAGT. V was clipped by 6 bases and J by 5 bases, with 17 bases between them. The CDR3 covers 15 residues. The CDR3 bases are TGTGCCAGCAGCCCCGAATCAGACTTACAAAACATTCAGTACTTC. Its protein product is CASSPESDLQNIQYF.

The chain recombines TRBV11-3 with TRBJ1-4; 9 nucleotides line up with TRBD1. CDR1 and CDR2 (germline): SGHNT, YENEEA. The CDR3 loop spans 17 amino acids. J gave up 4 bases and V 2 bases, and 8 bases lay outside the gene matches. In DNA form, the CDR3 reads TGTGCCAGCAGCTTAAGTCTGACAGGGGGTTATAATGAAAAACTGTTTTTT. Its protein is CASSLSLTGGYNEKLFF.